The text below deals with one T cell receptor (beta chain). Its target is unknown. The assay was run at deep level. Using immunoSEQ multiplex PCR, the repertoire was profiled, and TCRdb retains in-frame clones only, with some absent. This sample yields roughly 2.1 million clones, of which 90% to 95% are seen a single time; over 1.5% belongs to the top ten. The sample belongs to a study of shared clonotypes between healthy human individuals. Study conclusions and caveats: At large depth, rarefaction still showed sorted-subset sequencing to be incomplete.

It was CD45RO-negative cells, positively selected for CCR7, that made up naive CD8 cells, with terminally differentiated effector memory CD45RA+ cells excluded. Trimming left V 0 bases short and J 3 bases short, with 15 bases between. The germline V gene encodes CDR1 LGHNA and CDR2 YNFKEQ. CDR3 size: 16 residues. Sequences were obtained from naive CD8+ T cells from PBMCs. The J gene is TRBJ2-7, the V gene TRBV4-2; D might be TRBD1 (7 bases). This TCR derives from a man younger than 35 in good health. Some clones in this sample may be carry-over from other donors' samples. CDR3 DNA: TGTGCCAGCAGCCAAGAGAGAATCAGGGGGGACTACGAGCAGTACTTC. It translates to CASSQERIRGDYEQYF.